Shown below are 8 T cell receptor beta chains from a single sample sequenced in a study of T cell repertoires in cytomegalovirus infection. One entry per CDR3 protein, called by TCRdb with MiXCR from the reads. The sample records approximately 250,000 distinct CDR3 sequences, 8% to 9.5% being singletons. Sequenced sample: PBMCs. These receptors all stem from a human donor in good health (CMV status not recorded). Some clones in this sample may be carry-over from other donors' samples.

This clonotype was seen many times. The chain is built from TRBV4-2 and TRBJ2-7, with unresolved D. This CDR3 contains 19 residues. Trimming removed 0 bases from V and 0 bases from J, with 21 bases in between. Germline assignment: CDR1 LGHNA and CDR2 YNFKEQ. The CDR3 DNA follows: TGTGCCAGCAGCCAAGAATCAGGTGTCACAACCTCCTTCTCCTACGAGCAGTACTTC. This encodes CASSQESGVTTSFSYEQYF.

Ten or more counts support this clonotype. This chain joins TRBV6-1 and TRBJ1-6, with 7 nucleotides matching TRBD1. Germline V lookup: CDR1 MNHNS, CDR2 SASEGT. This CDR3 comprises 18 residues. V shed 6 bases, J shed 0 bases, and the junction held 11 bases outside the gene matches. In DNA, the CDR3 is TGTGCCAGCAGCCTACACGACAGGGCGAGCTCCTATAATTCACCCCTCCACTTT. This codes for CASSLHDRASSYNSPLHF.

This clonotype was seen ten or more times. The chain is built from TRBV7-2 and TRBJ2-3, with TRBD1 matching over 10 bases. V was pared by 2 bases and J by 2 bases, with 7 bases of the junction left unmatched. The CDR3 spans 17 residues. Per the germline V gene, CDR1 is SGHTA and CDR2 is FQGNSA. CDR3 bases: TGTGCCAGCAGCTTATTGGGAGGGACAGGGGTCACAGATACGCAGTATTTT. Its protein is CASSLLGGTGVTDTQYF. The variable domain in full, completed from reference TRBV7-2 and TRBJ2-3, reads GAGVSQSPSNKVTEKGKDVELRCDPISGHTALYWYRQSLGQGLEFLIYFQGNSAPDKSGLPSDRFSAERTGGSVSTLTIQRTQQEDSAVYLCASSLLGGTGVTDTQYFGPGTRLTVL.

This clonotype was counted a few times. In nucleotides, the CDR3 is TGCAGTGCTAGAGATGGGAGAACTTCGGATTGGCAGTACTTC. This sequence encodes CSARDGRTSDWQYF. The chain is built from TRBV20-1 and TRBJ2-7, with a weak D call TRBD2 (5 bases). There are 14 residues in the CDR3. Trimming removed 0 bases at V and 9 bases at J, with 18 bases between. Germline V gene sequence: CDR1 DFQATT, CDR2 SNEGSKA (reference sequence).

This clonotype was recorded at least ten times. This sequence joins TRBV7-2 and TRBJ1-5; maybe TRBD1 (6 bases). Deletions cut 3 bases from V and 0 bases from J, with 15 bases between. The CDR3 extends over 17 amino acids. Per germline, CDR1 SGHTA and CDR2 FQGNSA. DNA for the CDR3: TGTGCCAGCAGCTTGGGGTTAGGACAGTTTAGCAATCAGCCCCAGCATTTT. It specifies CASSLGLGQFSNQPQHF. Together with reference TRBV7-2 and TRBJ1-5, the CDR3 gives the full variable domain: GAGVSQSPSNKVTEKGKDVELRCDPISGHTALYWYRQSLGQGLEFLIYFQGNSAPDKSGLPSDRFSAERTGGSVSTLTIQRTQQEDSAVYLCASSLGLGQFSNQPQHFGDGTRLSIL.

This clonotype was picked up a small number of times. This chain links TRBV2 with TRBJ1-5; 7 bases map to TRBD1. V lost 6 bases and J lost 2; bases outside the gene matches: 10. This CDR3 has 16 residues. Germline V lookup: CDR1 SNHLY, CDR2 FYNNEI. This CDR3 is CASRQGQAGGNQPQHF. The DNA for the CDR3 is TGTGCCAGCAGGCAAGGACAGGCCGGAGGCAATCAGCCCCAGCATTTT.

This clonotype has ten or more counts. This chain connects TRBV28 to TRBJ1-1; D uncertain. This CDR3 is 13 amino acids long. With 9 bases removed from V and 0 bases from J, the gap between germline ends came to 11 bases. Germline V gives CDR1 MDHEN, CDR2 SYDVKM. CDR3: CASYSPMNTEAFF. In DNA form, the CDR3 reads TGTGCCAGTTATTCGCCGATGAACACTGAAGCTTTCTTT.

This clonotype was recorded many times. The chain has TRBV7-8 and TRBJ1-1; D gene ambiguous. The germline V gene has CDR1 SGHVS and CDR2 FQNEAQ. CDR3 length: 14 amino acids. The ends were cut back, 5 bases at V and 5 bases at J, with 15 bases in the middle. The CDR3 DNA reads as TGTGCCAGCAGCACCCTGGGAGGAAGTACTGAAGCTTTCTTT. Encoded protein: CASSTLGGSTEAFF.